This T cell receptor beta chain was identified during a study of blood T cells in healthy people across ages. Whole-study results and caveats: Aged donors had fewer naive CD4+ cells and lower diversity than long-lived donors.

The CDR3 covers 14 residues. Germline CDR1 LGHNA, CDR2 YNFKEQ. RNA extraction gave at least 5 micrograms of total RNA per sample. In regard to this clonotype: Its specificity is not known. This may arise from a read error, as a much more abundant clone is one base away.

Through a sample-barcoded 5' primer and a J-beta primer mix, a second PCR was run for about 6 to 11 cycles. TCRdb re-called the 5' RACE reads with MiXCR, one entry per CDR3 protein. The table has about 1 million distinct CDR3 sequences, 35% to 50% seen once. Sequencing was carried out using blood. The chain couples TRBV4-2 to TRBJ1-2; D is ambiguous. The TCR comes from a woman aged 60-70 years in good health. CDR3 coding DNA: TGTGCCTGCAGCCCGACGGGAGGGAACTATGGCTACACCTTC. Translation: CACSPTGGNYGYTF.